One sample yielded the 5 T cell receptor beta chains listed below, sequenced in a study of cytomegalovirus exposure and HLA in healthy donors. Use of 60 Vbeta and 13 Jbeta primers characterized the PCR. Only in-frame clones appear in the TCRdb table, and some are missing; sequencing was by immunoSEQ multiplex PCR. The data contain 110,000 to 150,000 clones, 65% to 85% of them singletons. Sequencing was done on a sample of PBMCs. The receptors shown here come from a male donor in good health and CMV-seronegative.

The rearrangement uses TRBV6-1 and TRBJ2-1; 13 positions match TRBD2. The trim removed 7 bases at V and 6 bases at J, leaving 6 bases unmatched. The CDR3 has 15 residues. Germline CDR1 is MNHNS and CDR2 is SASEGT. The CDR3 DNA reads TGTGCCAGCACCCGAGGACTAGCGGGAGTCAATGAGCAGTTCTTC. This codes for CASTRGLAGVNEQFF.

DNA of the CDR3: TGTGCCAGCAGCCCAGACAGGGGGCAGGGTACCGGGGAGCTGTTTTTT. Protein product: CASSPDRGQGTGELFF. The gene calls are TRBV7-9 and TRBJ2-2, with 10 bases lining up with TRBD1. Looked up from germline, CDR1 is SEHNR and CDR2 is FQNEAQ (reference sequence). The CDR3 is 16 amino acids. V was pared by 5 bases and J by 5 bases, with 8 bases of the junction left unmatched.

The chain employs TRBV27 and TRBJ1-5, with 7 bases aligning to TRBD1. Trimming cost V 6 bases and J 3 bases; bases outside gene matches: 11. The CDR3 has 16 residues. In germline, CDR1 is MNHEY, CDR2 SMNVEV (reference sequence). The CDR3: CASSPNPGQPNQPQHF. The CDR3 DNA is TGTGCCAGCAGCCCGAATCCGGGACAGCCCAATCAGCCCCAGCATTTT.

In this sample, this clone turned up a few times. The V and J genes are TRBV7-9 and TRBJ1-4; the D gene is possibly TRBD1 (6 bases). This CDR3 is 13 amino acids long. V was pared by 1 base and J by 12 bases, with 12 bases between. Germline values: CDR1 SEHNR, CDR2 FQNEAQ (reference sequence). This chain's CDR3 is CASSLVQGPELFF. In DNA form, the CDR3 reads TGTGCCAGCAGCTTAGTACAGGGCCCGGAACTGTTTTTT. Full variable domain (missing parts from reference TRBV7-9 and TRBJ1-4): DTGVSQNPRHKITKRGQNVTFRCDPISEHNRLYWYRQTLGQGPEFLTYFQNEAQLEKSRLLSDRFSAERPKGSFSTLEIQRTEQGDSAMYLCASSLVQGPELFFGSGTQLSVL.

V usage is TRBV5-1 and J usage is TRBJ1-4; a weak D match, TRBD1 (6 bases). Per germline, CDR1 SGHRS and CDR2 YFSETQ. Trimming took off 1 base at V and 5 bases at J, with 12 bases between the two ends. The CDR3 contains 15 residues. CDR3 coding DNA: TGCGCCAGCAGCTTGTTTGGAACAGGGAATGAAAAACTGTTTTTT. Residues: CASSLFGTGNEKLFF. The full variable domain, its missing parts supplied by reference TRBV5-1 and TRBJ1-4, is KAGVTQTPRYLIKTRGQQVTLSCSPISGHRSVSWYQQTPGQGLQFLFEYFSETQRNKGNFPGRFSGRQFSNSRSEMNVSTLELGDSALYLCASSLFGTGNEKLFFGSGTQLSVL.